Here is one TCR beta chain with its context. Recruitment covered 20 to 25 US areas and drew participants whose ages spanned roughly 18 to 100 years. Participants reported their clinical history, and cohort assignment relied on those reports. Those designated as exposed participants met a COVID-19 case within 2 weeks before study entry. This sample is part of a study of blood T cell repertoires in COVID-19. Study background: Donors in the United States, Italy and Spain gave samples during acute or convalescent COVID-19.

Germline-derived CDR1 and CDR2 are SGHTA and FQGTGA. The CDR3 has 15 amino acids. Trimming left V 2 bases short and J 2 bases short, with 7 bases between. Sequenced by immunoSEQ multiplex PCR; TCRdb stores in-frame clones only, minus some. The profile shows some 180,000 clones, about 83% of them singletons. The receptor comes from a woman in her twenties or thirties who had been exposed to COVID-19. Source material: PBMCs or T cells enriched from blood (not recorded which). The chain has TRBV7-3 and TRBJ2-6; D possibly corresponds to TRBD2 (5 bases). The DNA of the CDR3 is TGTGCCAGCAGCTTAGAGGGAACTGGGGCCAACGTCCTGACTTTC. Encoded protein: CASSLEGTGANVLTF.